This TCR beta chain was obtained from a study of CD8 T cells in ankylosing spondylitis. MiXCR, applied by TCRdb to the 5' RACE reads, yields one record per CDR3 protein. This sample has about 140,000 distinct CDR3 sequences, with 7% to 10% found just once. The CDR3 has 14 amino acids. V was clipped by 5 bases and J by 3 bases; unmatched bases: 9. The germline gives CDR1 DFQATT, CDR2 SNEGSKA (reference sequence). This clonotype was recorded at least ten times. The sequencing sample was made of synovial fluid, either unsorted or a sorted T cell fraction (not recorded which). The chain joins TRBV20-1 to TRBJ1-2; 7 nucleotides agree with TRBD1. This sequence originates from a male donor with ankylosing spondylitis. Here the CDR3 reads CSASQGTLDYGYTF. DNA for the CDR3: TGCAGTGCTTCACAGGGGACTCTAGACTATGGCTACACCTTC.